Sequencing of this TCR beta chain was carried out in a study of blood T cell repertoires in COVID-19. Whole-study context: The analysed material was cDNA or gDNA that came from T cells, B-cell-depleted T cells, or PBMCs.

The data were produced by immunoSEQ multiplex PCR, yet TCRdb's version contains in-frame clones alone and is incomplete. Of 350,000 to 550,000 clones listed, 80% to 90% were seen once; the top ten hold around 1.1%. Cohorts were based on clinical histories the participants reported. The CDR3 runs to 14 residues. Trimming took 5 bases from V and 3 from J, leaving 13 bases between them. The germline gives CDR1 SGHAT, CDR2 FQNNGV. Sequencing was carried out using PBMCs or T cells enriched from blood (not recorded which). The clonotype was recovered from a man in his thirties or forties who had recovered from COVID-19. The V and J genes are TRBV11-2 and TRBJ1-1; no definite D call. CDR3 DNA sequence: TGTGCCAGCAGCCTCCTGGCCATCGACACTGAAGCTTTCTTT. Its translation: CASSLLAIDTEAFF.